Listed below are T cell receptor beta chains from one sample, sequenced in a study of CD8+ T cells in alopecia areata. The repertoire was sequenced with immunoSEQ multiplex PCR; TCRdb's copy has only in-frame clones and lacks some. Of about 160,000 clones listed, roughly 65% are singletons. The specimen comprised CD4+ T cells sorted from blood, sampled at week 4, from a patient treated with tofacitinib. The origin of the receptors is a human donor with alopecia areata. CDR3s include the opening cysteine and the closing phenylalanine or tryptophan. D genes are given only for firm matches. Size is stated for part of the rows, as once, few or many counts, or as a class when the clone is expanded.

abundance,j_gene,d_gene,v_gene,CDR3nt,CDR3aa
NA,TRBJ1-1,NA,TRBV20-1,TGCAGTGCTAGAGTTAACACTGAAGCTTTCTTT,CSARVNTEAFF
NA,TRBJ2-7,TRBD1,TRBV4-2,TGTGCCAGCAGCCAAGTCGGGACAGGCCCCGGGGCCTACGAGCAGTACTTC,CASSQVGTGPGAYEQYF
NA,TRBJ1-1,NA,TRBV30,TGTGCCGTTCCCCGGGGCACTGAAGCTTTCTTT,CAVPRGTEAFF
NA,TRBJ2-7,TRBD2,TRBV7-8,TGTGCCAGCAGCTTGGAAGCGGGGGCTCCCTACGAGCAGTACTTC,CASSLEAGAPYEQYF
once,TRBJ2-7,NA,TRBV29-1,TGCAGCGTTGTGGACAGTTATGCCTACGAGCAGTACTTC,CSVVDSYAYEQYF
NA,TRBJ2-5,NA,TRBV2,TGTGCCAGCAGTGAATCAGGGACCCAGTACTTC,CASSESGTQYF
NA,TRBJ1-2,NA,TRBV9,TGTGCCAGCAGCTCCCATGGGGAGGCGTTTGTCTATGGCTACACCTTC,CASSSHGEAFVYGYTF
NA,TRBJ1-2,NA,TRBV27,TGTGCCAGCAGCCGAGGGCAGGGAGGCGGCTACACCTTC,CASSRGQGGGYTF
NA,TRBJ2-6,NA,TRBV27,TGTGCCAGCAGTGGGGGAACCTCCTGGATCGGGGCCAACGTCCTGACTTTC,CASSGGTSWIGANVLTF
few,TRBJ1-1,NA,TRBV30,TGTGCCTGGAGTTATTTCACGGACTCCCTTTCCACTGAAGCTTTCTTT,CAWSYFTDSLSTEAFF
NA,TRBJ2-2,NA,TRBV6-5,TGTGCCAGCAGACCAACAGTTACCGGGGAGCTGTTTTTT,CASRPTVTGELFF
NA,TRBJ2-2,NA,TRBV4-3,TGCGCCAGCAGCCAAGATCAAGGGATGGCCGGGGAGCTGTTTTTT,CASSQDQGMAGELFF
NA,TRBJ2-5,TRBD1,TRBV4-1,TGCGCCAGCAGCCATCCGGACAGGCAAGAGACCCAGTACTTC,CASSHPDRQETQYF
NA,TRBJ1-1,NA,TRBV11-2,TGTGCCAGCAGCTTACGAGGGCAAATGAACACTGAAGCTTTCTTT,CASSLRGQMNTEAFF
NA,TRBJ1-5,NA,TRBV30,TGTGCCTGGAGTGGAGGGAGCCAATTGCCCCAGCATTTT,CAWSGGSQLPQHF
NA,TRBJ1-2,TRBD1,TRBV13,TGTGCCAGCAGCCGAGACAGGGGAGACTATGGCTACACCTTC,CASSRDRGDYGYTF
once,TRBJ1-4,NA,TRBV29-1,TGCAGCGCTCGCAGGGCAGCAAATGAAAAACTGTTTTTT,CSARRAANEKLFF